The rows below give T cell receptor beta chains drawn from one sample of a study of CD8 T cells in Susac syndrome. TCRdb ran MiXCR on the immunoSEQ multiplex PCR reads and lists one entry per CDR3 protein. Of about 120,000 distinct CDR3 sequences listed, less than 95% are singletons. The sequenced sample consisted of CD4+ T cells from PBMCs. Source of these receptors: a human donor in good health. CDR3s include the opening cysteine and the closing phenylalanine or tryptophan. Fields, in order: CDR3 protein, V gene, J gene.

cdr3_aa: CASSSHRSYEQYF
v_call: TRBV7-2
j_call: TRBJ2-7

cdr3_aa: CASSEALQVGKATYYEQYF
v_call: TRBV2
j_call: TRBJ2-7

cdr3_aa: CASSQGLAGGGGQETQYF
v_call: TRBV4-1
j_call: TRBJ2-5

cdr3_aa: CAISDSGQGDYGYTF
v_call: TRBV10-3
j_call: TRBJ1-2

cdr3_aa: CASSYSRRANQPQHF
v_call: TRBV6-5
j_call: TRBJ1-5

cdr3_aa: CASSLGLGAMDGYTF
v_call: TRBV5-1
j_call: TRBJ1-2

cdr3_aa: CSAGIPGVIGELFF
v_call: TRBV20-1
j_call: TRBJ2-2

cdr3_aa: CASSRDGNTEAFF
v_call: TRBV5-1
j_call: TRBJ1-1

cdr3_aa: CASSFAGATNEKLFF
v_call: TRBV5-1
j_call: TRBJ1-4

cdr3_aa: CASSQEGGYDTGELFF
v_call: TRBV4-1
j_call: TRBJ2-2

cdr3_aa: CASSQASGNTIYF
v_call: TRBV3-1
j_call: TRBJ1-3

cdr3_aa: CASSEQGNGYTF
v_call: TRBV2
j_call: TRBJ1-2

cdr3_aa: CASSALGTSGRPTYNEQFF
v_call: TRBV4-3
j_call: TRBJ2-1

cdr3_aa: CASSRDWLPIEKLFF
v_call: TRBV2
j_call: TRBJ1-4

cdr3_aa: CASSQAGRNTEAFF
v_call: TRBV3-1
j_call: TRBJ1-1

cdr3_aa: CSARGQMADTQYF
v_call: TRBV20-1
j_call: TRBJ2-3

cdr3_aa: CASSPGILGDEQYF
v_call: TRBV5-1
j_call: TRBJ2-7

cdr3_aa: CASVGSGARNEQFF
v_call: TRBV6-5
j_call: TRBJ2-1

cdr3_aa: CATSGGSYEQYF
v_call: TRBV24-1
j_call: TRBJ2-7

cdr3_aa: CASSPKATGFYGYTF
v_call: TRBV3-1
j_call: TRBJ1-2

cdr3_aa: CASSGTVPGGYTF
v_call: TRBV2
j_call: TRBJ1-2

cdr3_aa: CASSPTGAPYGYTF
v_call: TRBV9
j_call: TRBJ1-2

cdr3_aa: CASSLTEGAYEQYF
v_call: TRBV5-1
j_call: TRBJ2-7

cdr3_aa: CSVAGGMKAEAFF
v_call: TRBV29-1
j_call: TRBJ1-1

cdr3_aa: CASSYSGDQETQYF
v_call: TRBV5-1
j_call: TRBJ2-5

cdr3_aa: CSVVAEWEQYF
v_call: TRBV29-1
j_call: TRBJ2-7

cdr3_aa: CASSPTGWNTEAFF
v_call: TRBV18
j_call: TRBJ1-1

cdr3_aa: CASTSQGAWSHEQYF
v_call: TRBV5-4
j_call: TRBJ2-7

cdr3_aa: CASSIGQDLSGANVLTF
v_call: TRBV5-1
j_call: TRBJ2-6

cdr3_aa: CASSVSLAGYEQYF
v_call: TRBV9
j_call: TRBJ2-7

cdr3_aa: CASSQVGEQFF
v_call: TRBV3-1
j_call: TRBJ2-1

cdr3_aa: CASSIPDRIDGYTF
v_call: TRBV6-2/TRBV6-3
j_call: TRBJ1-2

cdr3_aa: CASTFPRETGGDTQYF
v_call: TRBV7-9
j_call: TRBJ2-3

cdr3_aa: CASSLAYRAAQPQHF
v_call: TRBV5-1
j_call: TRBJ1-5

cdr3_aa: CASSFRTGGSGANVLTF
v_call: TRBV28
j_call: TRBJ2-6

cdr3_aa: CASSIAGAQHF
v_call: TRBV19
j_call: TRBJ1-5

cdr3_aa: CASSIMGASSYEQYF
v_call: TRBV19
j_call: TRBJ2-7

cdr3_aa: CSATSLAGGGEQYF
v_call: TRBV20-1
j_call: TRBJ2-7

cdr3_aa: CASRRGEEMSGEQYF
v_call: TRBV2
j_call: TRBJ2-7

cdr3_aa: CASSPGQRPGETQYF
v_call: TRBV11-2
j_call: TRBJ2-5

cdr3_aa: CSASGYGGSETQYF
v_call: TRBV20-1
j_call: TRBJ2-5

cdr3_aa: CSASDGYEQYF
v_call: TRBV20-1
j_call: TRBJ2-7

cdr3_aa: CASSEAGTSGSQETQYF
v_call: TRBV9
j_call: TRBJ2-5